One and the same sample provided the 11 T cell receptor beta chains below, sequenced in a study of shared clonotypes between healthy human individuals. TCRdb's copy holds only in-frame clones and misses some; the assay was immunoSEQ multiplex PCR. The sample has approximately 640,000 clones; about 90% are singletons. Sequencing used memory CD8+ T cells from PBMCs. Noted subset: CD45RO+ cells pooled with CCR7-negative TemRA cells. The receptors here all came from a man aged 18 to 29 in good health. Some clones in this sample may be carry-over from other donors' samples.

The CDR3 DNA reads TGTGCCTGGAGTGCCGGACGGTACAATGAGCAGTTCTTC. It specifies CAWSAGRYNEQFF. The chain uses TRBV30 and TRBJ2-1, with D unclear. Trimming removed 1 base at V and 4 bases at J, with 8 bases between. The CDR3 contains 13 residues. CDR1 and CDR2 from the germline V gene are GTSNPN and SVGIG (reference sequence).

The rearrangement joins TRBV4-3 to TRBJ2-1; 10 positions match TRBD1. With V trimmed by 4 bases and J by 8 bases, 5 bases remained unmatched. The CDR3 totals 14 residues. The V gene's germline CDR1 is LGHNA and CDR2 YSLEER. This CDR3 reads CASSRGTGVDEQFF. CDR3 in DNA: TGCGCCAGCAGCCGTGGGACAGGGGTCGATGAGCAGTTCTTC.

The genes are TRBV7-6 and TRBJ1-1; a possible D gene is TRBD1 (6 bases). CDR1 is SGHVS, CDR2 FNYEAQ, per germline. V was clipped by 6 bases and J by 0 bases, with 23 bases between them. The CDR3 is 18 residues long. The CDR3 reads CASSSPVAGEFMNTEAFF. The CDR3 nucleotides are TGTGCCAGCAGTAGCCCGGTAGCAGGGGAGTTCATGAACACTGAAGCTTTCTTT. The entire variable domain, with the rest obtained from reference TRBV7-6 and TRBJ1-1, is as follows: GAGVSQSPRYKVTKRGQDVALRCDPISGHVSLYWYRQALGQGPEFLTYFNYEAQQDKSGLPNDRFSAERPEGSISTLTIQRTEQRDSAMYRCASSSPVAGEFMNTEAFFGQGTRLTVV.

This chain connects TRBV9 to TRBJ1-1, with D maybe TRBD1 (6 bases). Germline V gives CDR1 SGDLS, CDR2 YYNGEE. The CDR3 length is 15 residues. V gave up 7 bases and J gave up 0 bases, with 16 bases separating them. The CDR3 loop is CASGTSLGLNTEAFF. Written as DNA, the CDR3 is TGTGCCAGCGGGACATCCTTGGGGCTGAACACTGAAGCTTTCTTT.

This clone was observed at least ten times. One end of the junction fails to match germline, which may point to a read error. V and J are TRBV5-4 and TRBJ2-1; 8 nucleotides align to TRBD1. Germline V gene sequence: CDR1 SGHNT, CDR2 YYREEE (reference sequence). This CDR3 has 15 residues. CDR3 nucleotide sequence: TGCGCCAGCAGCCAAGAGGACAGGGAGAGCGATGAGCAGTTCTTC. Residues: CASSQEDRESDEQFF.

This chain uses TRBV7-6 with TRBJ2-7; perhaps TRBD2 as D (5 bases). The CDR3 has 14 amino acids. V lost 4 bases to trimming and J lost 3 bases, with 13 bases between them. Germline assignment: CDR1 SGHVS and CDR2 FNYEAQ. The DNA of the CDR3 is TGTGCCAGCAGCTCCAGGACGGGGAGCTACGAGCAGTACTTC. Translation: CASSSRTGSYEQYF.

V and J are TRBV28 and TRBJ2-7; 7 nucleotides align to TRBD1. The junction had 16 bases not matched to a gene; V was cut back by 6 bases and J by 5 bases. The germline gives CDR1 MDHEN, CDR2 SYDVKM. The CDR3 spans 16 residues. The CDR3 bases are TGTGCCAGCAGAACCGTACAGGGGCCCTTGGAAGACGAGCAGTACTTC. Translating it yields CASRTVQGPLEDEQYF.

The chain joins TRBV4-1 to TRBJ1-1, with D tentatively TRBD1 (5 bases). With 0 bases removed from V and 6 bases from J, the gap between germline ends came to 20 bases. The CDR3 is 17 residues long. From germline, CDR1 is MGHRA and CDR2 YSYEKL. This chain's CDR3 is CASSQDNYLGGVAEAFF. The CDR3 region has the DNA TGCGCCAGCAGCCAAGATAATTACCTCGGGGGGGTGGCTGAAGCTTTCTTT.

The chain employs TRBV28 and TRBJ1-4, with a tentative D call TRBD1 (5 bases). CDR1 MDHEN and CDR2 SYDVKM come from the germline V gene. This CDR3 has 15 residues. V lost 1 base and J 4 bases, leaving 10 bases between the germline ends. The CDR3 here is CASSLLTAVNEKLFF. CDR3 nucleotide sequence: TGTGCCAGCAGTTTATTGACAGCCGTTAATGAAAAACTGTTTTTT.

This chain connects TRBV9 to TRBJ1-2; 9 positions agree with TRBD1. Germline CDR1 and CDR2: SGDLS and YYNGEE. Trimming removed 4 bases from V and 3 bases from J; junction bases left unmatched: 10. The CDR3 consists of 16 residues. The DNA of the CDR3 is TGTGCCAGCAGCATTGCCGGGACAGGGTTGGACTATGGCTACACCTTC. This encodes CASSIAGTGLDYGYTF.

This clone was seen only a few times. The gene calls are TRBV11-1 and TRBJ1-2; D is unclear. Germline CDR1 reads SGHAT; CDR2 reads FQDESV (reference sequence). The CDR3 extends over 13 amino acids. V gave up 5 bases and J gave up 3 bases, with 10 bases separating them. The CDR3 sequence: CASSGRLDYGYTF. DNA of the CDR3: TGTGCCAGCAGCGGGCGGCTGGACTATGGCTACACCTTC.